The T cell receptor beta chain described here comes from a study of shared clonotypes between healthy human individuals. Study details: Three plates each covered CD4 naive and memory; CD8 naive two, CD8 memory one.

This clone came up a few times. Its specificity is not known. The CDR3 contains 14 residues. V was cut by 5 bases and J by 2 bases, with 13 bases left in between. CDR1 LNHDA and CDR2 SQIVND come from the germline V gene (reference sequence). Repertoires were generated with immunoSEQ multiplex PCR, while TCRdb's copy carries only in-frame clones and drops some. The sample carries about 2.2 million clones, about 92% recorded once. CD45RO negativity and positive selection for CCR7 defined naive CD8 cells, a population that excluded terminally differentiated effector memory CD45RA+ cells. General study findings and limits: With four donors compared, 5% to 5.5% of naive CD4 clonotypes were shared. The authors expected sequencing depth to affect clonotype sharing among donors.

The V and J genes are TRBV19 and TRBJ2-7; no firm D call. The sequencing sample was made of naive CD8+ T cells from PBMCs. This clonotype originated in a man aged 18 to 30 in good health. Some clones in this sample may be carry-over from other donors' samples. The CDR3 DNA is TGTGCCAGTAGTCTGGCAGGAGATACCTACGAGCAGTACTTC. It specifies CASSLAGDTYEQYF. The full variable domain, its missing parts supplied by reference TRBV19 and TRBJ2-7, is DGGITQSPKYLFRKEGQNVTLSCEQNLNHDAMYWYRQDPGQGLRLIYYSQIVNDFQKGDIAEGYSVSREKKESFPLTVTSAQKNPTAFYLCASSLAGDTYEQYFGPGTRLTVT.